The 6 T cell receptor beta chains listed next were all sequenced from one sample in a study of cytotoxic CD8 clonotypes in ibrutinib-treated CLL. Clones were read by immunoSEQ multiplex PCR, and TCRdb kept only the in-frame ones, dropping some. Among 30,000 to 50,000 clones listed, roughly two thirds were seen once. The specimen comprised PBMCs, sampled at disease progression, from a patient treated with ibrutinib. These receptors were collected from a human donor with chronic lymphocytic leukemia.

The gene calls are TRBV19 and TRBJ1-2; D unclear. The germline V gene has CDR1 LNHDA and CDR2 SQIVND (reference sequence). V lost 4 bases and J 0 bases, leaving 9 bases between the germline ends. The CDR3 has 14 amino acids. DNA for the CDR3: TGTGCCAGTAGTAAGGACCAAACTAACTATGGCTACACCTTC. It encodes CASSKDQTNYGYTF.

The V gene is TRBV9, the J gene TRBJ2-3, with 10 bases matching TRBD2. The CDR3 has 16 residues. Germline V gives CDR1 SGDLS, CDR2 YYNGEE. V shed 3 bases, J shed 2 bases, and the junction held 6 bases outside the gene matches. The CDR3 DNA is TGTGCCAGCAGCGGCATAGCGGGAGGATCCACAGATACGCAGTATTTT. Its translation is CASSGIAGGSTDTQYF.

The V and J genes are TRBV7-4 and TRBJ2-7; D not resolved. This CDR3 is 18 amino acids long. Germline CDR1 and CDR2: SGHVT and SQSDAQ. Trimming left V 1 base short and J 0 bases short, with 19 bases between. CDR3 sequence reads: CASSLDGCRPITSYEQYF. The CDR3 DNA sequence: TGTGCCAGCAGCTTAGACGGGTGCAGACCCATAACCTCCTACGAGCAGTACTTC.

This clone occurred a few times. V usage is TRBV7-9 and J usage is TRBJ1-5; D call uncertain. The ends were cut back, 2 bases at V and 0 bases at J, with 5 bases in the middle. Germline-derived CDR1 and CDR2 are SEHNR and FQNEAQ (reference sequence). This CDR3 region has 14 residues. This chain's CDR3 is CASSLMNSNQPQHF. The CDR3 DNA follows: TGTGCCAGCAGCTTAATGAATAGCAATCAGCCCCAGCATTTT.

The chain has TRBV6-5 and TRBJ1-1, with D possibly TRBD1 on 5 matching bases. Between the trimmed V and J ends, which lost 6 bases and 3 bases, there was a span of 17 bases. Germline CDR1 MNHEY, CDR2 SVGAGI. The CDR3 extends over 15 amino acids. CDR3 region: CASRLVFLGDTEAFF. CDR3 in DNA: TGTGCCAGCAGACTCGTATTTCTAGGGGACACTGAAGCTTTCTTT.

The chain carries TRBV11-3 and TRBJ2-4; D is unresolved. V shed 3 bases and J shed 4 bases, with 10 bases lying between them. CDR3 size: 14 residues. Germline lookup yields CDR1 SGHNT and CDR2 YENEEA. CDR3 amino acids: CASSFYAGKNIQYF. The CDR3, as DNA: TGTGCCAGCAGCTTTTACGCAGGAAAAAACATTCAGTACTTC.